This T cell receptor (beta chain) was sequenced in a study of cytomegalovirus exposure and HLA in healthy donors. Across the whole study: Roughly 180 million T cells yielded 120 million or so unique TCR beta sequences, as an earlier analysis found. Study-wide results and caveats: Reportedly, fewer N-insertions than the approximately 690-donor mean appeared in an Asian-associated ancestry cluster in a later analysis.

A multiplex PCR was run with 60 Vbeta primers and 13 Jbeta primers. Original methodology: Unique TCR beta chains totaled some 80 million in a later count, with 8.5 million to 12 million of them shared. The assay was immunoSEQ multiplex PCR, and TCRdb's table has in-frame clones only and misses some. V and J calls and clone size follow that table, whereas D and trimming were derived from the DNA. The data show just over 95,000 clones, around 79% seen once. As concerns this clone: Its antigen is undetermined.

The length of the CDR3 is 13 residues. V lost 5 bases to trimming and J lost 3 bases, with 14 bases between them. CDR1 and CDR2 from the germline V gene are SQVTM and ANQGSEA. V usage is TRBV29-1 and J usage is TRBJ2-7, with D possibly being TRBD1 (6 bases). The TCR sequence derives from a woman aged 40-49 years in good health and CMV-seronegative. The sample consisted of PBMCs. As DNA, the CDR3 is TGCAGCGTTCGGACAGTTAACCACTACGAGCAGTACTTC. This sequence encodes CSVRTVNHYEQYF.